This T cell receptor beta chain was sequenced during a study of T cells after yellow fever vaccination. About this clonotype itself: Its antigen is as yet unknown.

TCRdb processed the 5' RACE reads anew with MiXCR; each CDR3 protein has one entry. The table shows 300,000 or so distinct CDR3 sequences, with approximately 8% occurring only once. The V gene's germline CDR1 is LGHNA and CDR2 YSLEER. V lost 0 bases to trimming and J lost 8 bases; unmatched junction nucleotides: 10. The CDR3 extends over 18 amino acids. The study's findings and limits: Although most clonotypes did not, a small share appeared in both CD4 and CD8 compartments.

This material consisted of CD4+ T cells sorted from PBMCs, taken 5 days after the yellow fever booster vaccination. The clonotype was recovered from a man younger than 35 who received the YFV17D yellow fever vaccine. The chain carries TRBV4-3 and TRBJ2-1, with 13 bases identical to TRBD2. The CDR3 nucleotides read TGCGCCAGCAGCCAAGATGGGTTAACTAGCGGGGGGGTGGATGAGCAGTTCTTC. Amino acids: CASSQDGLTSGGVDEQFF.